The 6 T cell receptor beta chains given below trace back to one sample, sequenced in a study of CXCR3-negative and CXCR3-positive naive CD8 T cells. Researchers prepared the TRB cDNA libraries using 5' RACE with UMI labels. Following a re-call of the 5' RACE reads, TCRdb has one entry per CDR3 protein and lacks DNA. This sample's clone table lists tens of thousands of distinct CDR3 sequences. Sequencing was performed on naive CXCR3- CD8+ T cells from blood. The subset was: CD45RO-CCR7+CD27+CD95- naive CD8+ T cells lacking CXCR3 (TNR3-). The receptors were gathered from a human donor in good health. Some clones in this sample may be carry-over from other donors' samples.

The rearrangement links TRBV29-1 to TRBJ2-7; TCRdb gives TRBD1 as the D gene, but with no DNA this cannot be confirmed. CDR3 length: 13 residues. Germline values: CDR1 SQVTM, CDR2 ANQGSEA. The CDR3: CSVVQPLGYEQYF.

The CDR3 here is CSARDGGGRETQYF. The V and J genes are TRBV20-1 and TRBJ2-5; lacking DNA, the TRBD1 call made by TCRdb goes unchecked. Germline CDR1 reads DFQATT; CDR2 reads SNEGSKA (reference sequence). This CDR3 comprises 14 residues.

V usage is TRBV20-1 and J usage is TRBJ2-1; the D call of TRBD1 rests on TCRdb alone, since no DNA is present to check it. The germline CDR1 and CDR2 sequences are DFQATT and SNEGSKA (reference sequence). This CDR3 contains 14 residues. CDR3 sequence reads: CSARVQAGYNEQFF.

The V gene is TRBV11-2, the J gene TRBJ2-7. Germline V gives CDR1 SGHAT, CDR2 FQNNGV. The CDR3 has 15 residues. CDR3 residues: CASSLEAGSPYEQYF.

The chain couples TRBV9 to TRBJ2-6. CDR3 length: 14 amino acids. Germline V gene sequence: CDR1 SGDLS, CDR2 YYNGEE. Here the CDR3 reads CASSEGVGANVLTF.

This sequence joins TRBV14 and TRBJ2-7; with no DNA, the TCRdb D assignment of TRBD2 cannot be verified. CDR1 and CDR2 (germline): SGHDN, FVKESK. CDR3 length: 16 residues. CDR3 loop: CASSQDLRGGIYEQYF. Based on the CDR3 plus reference TRBV14 and TRBJ2-7, the full variable domain is EAGVTQFPSHSVIEKGQTVTLRCDPISGHDNLYWYRRVMGKEIKFLLHFVKESKQDESGMPNNRFLAERTGGTYSTLKVQPAELEDSGVYFCASSQDLRGGIYEQYFGPGTRLTVT.